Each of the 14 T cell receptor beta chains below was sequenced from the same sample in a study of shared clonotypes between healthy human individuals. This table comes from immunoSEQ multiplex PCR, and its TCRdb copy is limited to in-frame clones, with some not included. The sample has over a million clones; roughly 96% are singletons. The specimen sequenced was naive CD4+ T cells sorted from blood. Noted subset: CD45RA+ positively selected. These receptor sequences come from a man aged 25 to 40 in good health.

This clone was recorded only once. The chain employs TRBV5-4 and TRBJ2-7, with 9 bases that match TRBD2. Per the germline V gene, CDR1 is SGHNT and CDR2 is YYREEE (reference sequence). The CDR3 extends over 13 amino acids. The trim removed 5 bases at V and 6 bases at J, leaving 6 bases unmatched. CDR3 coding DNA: TGTGCCAGCAGTTGGGGACTAGCCCCCGAGCAGTACTTC. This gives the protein CASSWGLAPEQYF.

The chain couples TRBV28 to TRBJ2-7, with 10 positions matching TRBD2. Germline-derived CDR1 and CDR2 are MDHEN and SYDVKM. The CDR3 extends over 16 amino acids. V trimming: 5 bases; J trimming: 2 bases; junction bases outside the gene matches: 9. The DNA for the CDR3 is TGTGCCAGCAGTCCACCGGGCCTAGCGGGGGCCTACGAGCAGTACTTC. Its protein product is CASSPPGLAGAYEQYF.

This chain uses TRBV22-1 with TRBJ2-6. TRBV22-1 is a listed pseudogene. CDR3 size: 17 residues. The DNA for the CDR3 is TGTCCTGGGAGCACCTTATGCGAACAAAGTCGGGCCAACGTCCTGACTTTC. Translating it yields CPGSTLCEQSRANVLTF.

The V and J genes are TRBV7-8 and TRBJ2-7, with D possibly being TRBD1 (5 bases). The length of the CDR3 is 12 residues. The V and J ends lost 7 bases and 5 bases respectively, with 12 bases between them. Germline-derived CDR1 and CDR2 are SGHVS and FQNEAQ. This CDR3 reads CASTRVPHEQYF. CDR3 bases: TGTGCCAGCACCAGGGTTCCCCACGAGCAGTACTTC.

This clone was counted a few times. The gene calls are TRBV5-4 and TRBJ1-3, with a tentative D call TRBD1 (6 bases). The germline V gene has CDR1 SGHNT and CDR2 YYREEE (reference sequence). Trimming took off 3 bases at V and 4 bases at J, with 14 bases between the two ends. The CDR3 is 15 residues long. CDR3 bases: TGTGCCAGCAGCTCCGGTGGGGGCGACGGAAACACCATATATTTT. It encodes CASSSGGGDGNTIYF.

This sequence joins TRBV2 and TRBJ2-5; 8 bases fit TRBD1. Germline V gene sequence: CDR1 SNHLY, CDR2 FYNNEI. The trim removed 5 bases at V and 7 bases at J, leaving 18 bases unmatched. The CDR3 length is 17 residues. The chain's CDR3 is CASSRGQGPEAHGTQYF. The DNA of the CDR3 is TGTGCCAGCAGTCGTGGACAGGGCCCGGAGGCGCATGGGACCCAGTACTTC.

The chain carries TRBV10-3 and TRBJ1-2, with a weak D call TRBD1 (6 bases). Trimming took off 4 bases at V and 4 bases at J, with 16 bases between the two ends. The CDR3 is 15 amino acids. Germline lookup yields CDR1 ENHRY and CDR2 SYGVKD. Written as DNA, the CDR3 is TGTGCCATCAGTGCCCAAGCTTCAGGGGCCTATGGCTACACCTTC. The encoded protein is CAISAQASGAYGYTF.

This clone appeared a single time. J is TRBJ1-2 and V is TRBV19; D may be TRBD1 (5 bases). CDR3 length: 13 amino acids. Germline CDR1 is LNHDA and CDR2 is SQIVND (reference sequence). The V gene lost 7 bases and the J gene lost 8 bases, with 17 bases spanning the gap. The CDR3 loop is CASTPRTGDGYTF. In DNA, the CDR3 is TGTGCCAGTACCCCCCGGACTGGGGACGGCTACACCTTC.

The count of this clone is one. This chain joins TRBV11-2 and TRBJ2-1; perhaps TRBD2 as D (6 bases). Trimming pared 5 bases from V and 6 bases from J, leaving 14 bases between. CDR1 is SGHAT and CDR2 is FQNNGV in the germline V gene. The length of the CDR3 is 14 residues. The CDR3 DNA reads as TGTGCCAGCAGCCCCCGGGGGTACTCCAATGAGCAGTTCTTC. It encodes CASSPRGYSNEQFF.

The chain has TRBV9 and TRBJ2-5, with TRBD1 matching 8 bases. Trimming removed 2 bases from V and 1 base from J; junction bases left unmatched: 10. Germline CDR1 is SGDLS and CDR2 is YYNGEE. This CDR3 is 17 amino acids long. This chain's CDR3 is CASSVGTGPTLQETQYF. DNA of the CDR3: TGTGCCAGCAGCGTGGGGACAGGACCAACCCTCCAAGAGACCCAGTACTTC.

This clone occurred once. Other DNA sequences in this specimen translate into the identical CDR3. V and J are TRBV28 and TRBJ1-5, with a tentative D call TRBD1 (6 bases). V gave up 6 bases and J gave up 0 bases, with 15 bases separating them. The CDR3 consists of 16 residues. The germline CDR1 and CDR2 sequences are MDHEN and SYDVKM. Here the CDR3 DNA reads TGTGCCAGCAGCCCCCATACAGGGAATAGCAATCAGCCCCAGCATTTT. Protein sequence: CASSPHTGNSNQPQHF. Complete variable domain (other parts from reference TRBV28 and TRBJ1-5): DVKVTQSSRYLVKRTGEKVFLECVQDMDHENMFWYRQDPGLGLRLIYFSYDVKMKEKGDIPEGYSVSREKKERFSLILESASTNQTSMYLCASSPHTGNSNQPQHFGDGTRLSIL.

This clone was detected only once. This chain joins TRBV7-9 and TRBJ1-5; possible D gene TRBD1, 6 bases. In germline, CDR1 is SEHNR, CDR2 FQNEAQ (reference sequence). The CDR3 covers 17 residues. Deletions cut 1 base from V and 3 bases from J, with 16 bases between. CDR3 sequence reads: CASSLGEGGPNNQPQHF. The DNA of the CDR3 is TGTGCCAGCAGCTTAGGCGAGGGGGGTCCCAACAATCAGCCCCAGCATTTT.

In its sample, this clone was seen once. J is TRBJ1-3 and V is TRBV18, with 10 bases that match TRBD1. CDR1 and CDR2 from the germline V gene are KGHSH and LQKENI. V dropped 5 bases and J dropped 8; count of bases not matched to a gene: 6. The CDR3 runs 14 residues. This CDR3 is CASSSDRGLHTIYF. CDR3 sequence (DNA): TGTGCCAGCTCATCAGACAGGGGGCTTCACACCATATATTTT.

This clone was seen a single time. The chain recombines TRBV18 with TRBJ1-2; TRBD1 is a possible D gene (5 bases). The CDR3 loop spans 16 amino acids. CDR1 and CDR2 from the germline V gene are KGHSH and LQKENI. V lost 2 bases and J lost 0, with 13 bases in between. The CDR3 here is CASSPREGLANYGYTF. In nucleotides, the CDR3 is TGTGCCAGCTCACCAAGGGAGGGGCTAGCTAACTATGGCTACACCTTC.